The following is a T cell receptor beta chain sequence with its context. Here immunoSEQ multiplex PCR was the method, and the copy in TCRdb shows in-frame clones only, minus some. The sample has 150,000 to 200,000 clones; around 90% are singletons. The CDR3 totals 13 residues. Between the trimmed V and J ends, which lost 4 bases and 2 bases, there was a span of 10 bases. The germline gives CDR1 SGHRS, CDR2 YFSETQ. The sample belongs to a study of control samples from healthy donors and cancer patients. Source material: blood. The J gene is TRBJ2-7, the V gene TRBV5-1; D assignment may be TRBD1 or TRBD2 (5 bases each). This TCR came from a man between 18 and 29 years old in good health. CDR3 in DNA: TGCGCCAGCAGCGAACAGGAGGCCTACGAGCAGTACTTC. Its translation is CASSEQEAYEQYF.